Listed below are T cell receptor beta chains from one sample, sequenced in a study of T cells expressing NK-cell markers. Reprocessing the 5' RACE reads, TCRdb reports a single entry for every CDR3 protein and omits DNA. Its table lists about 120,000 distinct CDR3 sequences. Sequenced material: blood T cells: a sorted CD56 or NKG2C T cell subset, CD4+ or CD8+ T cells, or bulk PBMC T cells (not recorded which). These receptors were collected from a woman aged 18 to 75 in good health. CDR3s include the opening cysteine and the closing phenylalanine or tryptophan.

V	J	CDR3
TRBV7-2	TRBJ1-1	CASSLGRGAGTEAFF
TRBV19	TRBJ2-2	CASPGRAANTGELFF
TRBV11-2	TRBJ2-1	CASSLAGDPNEQFF
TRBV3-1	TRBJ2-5	CASSPLMGGGETQYF
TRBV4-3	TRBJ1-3	CASSQDWRGPGNTIYF
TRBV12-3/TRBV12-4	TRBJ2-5	CASRESGGRETQYF
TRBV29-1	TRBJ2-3	CSVEGSPDTQYF
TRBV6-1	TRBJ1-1	CASTLRGGLNTEAFF
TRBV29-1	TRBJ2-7	CSVEETSGPTYEQYF
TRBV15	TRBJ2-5	CATSRERGSETQYF
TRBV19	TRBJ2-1	CASSPAASAEQFF
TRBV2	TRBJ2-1	CASISSTDNEQFF
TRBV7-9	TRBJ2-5	CASSFIRGGDETQYF
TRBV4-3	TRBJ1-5	CASSQDLEGFNQPQHF
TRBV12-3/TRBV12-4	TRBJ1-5	CASSPGDGSNQPQHF
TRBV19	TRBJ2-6	CASSPVGSNVLTF
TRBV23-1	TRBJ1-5	CASSQSRRTDYQPQHF
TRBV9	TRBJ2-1	CASSVVGRGDEQFF
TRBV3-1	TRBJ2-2	CASSQYKTGGELFF
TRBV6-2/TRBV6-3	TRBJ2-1	CASSYSVAYYNEQFF
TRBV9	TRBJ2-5	CASSRKSGHQETQYF
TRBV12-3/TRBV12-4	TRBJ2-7	CASSLGPMGTHYEQYF
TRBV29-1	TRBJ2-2	CSVAVNTGELFF
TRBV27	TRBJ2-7	CASSFIGGLQYF
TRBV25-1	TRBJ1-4	CASSEYIQGPDEKLFF
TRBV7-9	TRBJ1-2	CASSLVPLNGYTF
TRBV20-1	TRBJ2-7	CSARDGKETYEQYF
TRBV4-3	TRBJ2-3	CASSQGPGLAGASSTDTQYF
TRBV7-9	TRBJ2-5	CASSSKGQGLFQETQYF
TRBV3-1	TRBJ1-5	CASSHDPGPNQPQHF
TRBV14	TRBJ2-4	CASSQAPLTENIQYF
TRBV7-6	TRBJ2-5	CASSHPRQETQYF
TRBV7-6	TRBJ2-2	CASSLGAGGKLFF
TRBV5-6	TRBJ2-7	CASSPGDSFPYEQYF
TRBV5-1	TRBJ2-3	CASSIPGLVGTDTQYF
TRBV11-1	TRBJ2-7	CASSSSGNHYEQYF
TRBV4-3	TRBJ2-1	CASSQAGEDNEQFF
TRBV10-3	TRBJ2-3	CAIRGSSTDTQYF
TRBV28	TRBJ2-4	CASSFRQSAKNIQYF
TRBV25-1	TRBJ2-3	CASSEEGRGQYF
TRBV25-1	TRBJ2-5	CASSESPRTFQETQYF
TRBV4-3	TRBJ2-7	CASSQDPSGAYEQYF
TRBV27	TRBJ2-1	CATLTGGDDNEQFF
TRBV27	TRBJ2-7	CACSSGAEAYEQYF
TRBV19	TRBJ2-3	CASSIGAGTLDTQYF
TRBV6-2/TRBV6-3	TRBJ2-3	CATEQTDTQYF
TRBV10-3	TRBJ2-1	CAITPDSYNEQFF
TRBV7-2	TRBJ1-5	CASSSLPGYSNQPQHF
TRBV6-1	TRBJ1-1	CASSDGGNTEAFF
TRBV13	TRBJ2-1	CASSSVVGNEQFF
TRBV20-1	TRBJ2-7	CSARRPEDRLYEQYF
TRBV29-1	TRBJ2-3	CSGNGLAGGADTQYF
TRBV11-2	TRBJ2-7	CASSRGNPSLEQYF